This T cell receptor beta chain stems from a study of shared clonotypes between healthy human individuals. Study-wide points: Researchers found naive subsets generally carried larger estimated richness than memory subsets.

Germline V lookup: CDR1 MGHDK, CDR2 SYGVNS. The CDR3 is made up of 13 amino acids. Trimming stripped 2 bases from V and 2 bases from J, with 5 bases between. Many counts were recorded for this clone. What it binds is not known. Sorted subsets were amplified in replicate PCRs using 200 ng DNA, 32,000 or so T cell genomes. Method: immunoSEQ multiplex PCR; TCRdb's copy keeps in-frame clones and lacks some. The sample shows 1,100,000 or so clones, around three quarters of them seen only once. This receptor was obtained from a man aged 18-30 years in good health. Some clones in this sample may be carry-over from other donors' samples. The chain links TRBV25-1 to TRBJ2-3; D not resolved. The sample consisted of memory CD4+ T cells from PBMCs. Subset noted: CD45RA-negative fraction. DNA of the CDR3: TGTGCCAGCAGTGAACACAACACAGATACGCAGTATTTT. The encoded protein is CASSEHNTDTQYF. Using reference TRBV25-1 and TRBJ2-3 for the parts outside the CDR3, the full variable domain is EADIYQTPRYLVIGTGKKITLECSQTMGHDKMYWYQQDPGMELHLIHYSYGVNSTEKGDLSSESTVSRIRTEHFPLTLESARPSHTSQYLCASSEHNTDTQYFGPGTRLTVL.